This TCR beta chain stems from a study of cytomegalovirus exposure and HLA in healthy donors. Study findings and constraints: Using the classifier, cytomegalovirus status was reportedly diagnosed with high specificity and sensitivity. Follow-up analysis later connected one missense variant in DCLRE1C with trimming of TCR beta V- and J-genes. The study labeled 150 to 200 TCR beta chains cytomegalovirus-associated.

The PCR had 60 Vbeta and 13 Jbeta primers. Data came from immunoSEQ multiplex PCR; TCRdb stores just in-frame clones and leaves some out. Of around 120,000 clones listed, approximately 85% were seen once; the top ten hold about 11%. Points on this clone: Antigen specificity is unknown.

Sequences were obtained from PBMCs. The TCR sequence derives from a male donor in good health and CMV-seropositive.

The CDR3 loop is CASSIGEGSSYEQYF. CDR3 nucleotides: TGTGCCAGTAGTATTGGGGAAGGGAGCTCCTACGAGCAGTACTTC. This chain links TRBV19 with TRBJ2-7, with D tentatively TRBD2 (5 bases). CDR3 length: 15 amino acids. Germline V lookup: CDR1 LNHDA, CDR2 SQIVND (reference sequence). Trimming shortened V by 3 bases and J by 0 bases, and 12 bases separated the two germline ends. The variable domain in full, with the rest retrieved from reference TRBV19 and TRBJ2-7, is DGGITQSPKYLFRKEGQNVTLSCEQNLNHDAMYWYRQDPGQGLRLIYYSQIVNDFQKGDIAEGYSVSREKKESFPLTVTSAQKNPTAFYLCASSIGEGSSYEQYFGPGTRLTVT.